The source of this TCR beta chain is a study of quantifying T cell responses using KT2 cells. Background on the study: RNA was reverse transcribed with TCR alpha and beta constant-region primers. A predetermined fluorescence threshold ended the second PCR, run as a qPCR.

This CDR3 has 15 amino acids. With 0 bases removed from V and 10 bases from J, the gap between germline ends came to 13 bases. Looked up from germline, CDR1 is PRHDT and CDR2 is FYEKMQ (reference sequence). A single-stranded UMI oligo with SP2 sequence was ligated to cDNA 3' ends. The first PCR ran roughly 4 cycles with an equimolar RC1.1 and RC1.2 beta primer mix. One entry per CDR3 protein results from TCRdb running MiXCR on the UMI-ligation and nested PCR reads. The sample lists 30,000 or so distinct CDR3 sequences; roughly 7.2% were seen once. This sequence was found in a human donor. J is TRBJ1-6 and V is TRBV13; D uncertain. What was sequenced was PBMCs spiked with cells of the T cell clone KT2. CDR3 nucleotide sequence: TGTGCCAGCAGCTTAGGCCTTGATTCGGGGTCACCCCTCCACTTT. It translates to CASSLGLDSGSPLHF.